This is a list of T cell receptor beta chains from one sample in a study of human T cells and chemical hapten exposure. MiXCR, applied by TCRdb to the RACE reads, yields one record per CDR3 protein. Of just over 350,000 distinct CDR3 sequences in the sample, just under 6.5% were seen once. The specimen comprised whole blood, sampled in connection with sensitization to the hapten diphenylcyclopropenone (DPC). Receptors were obtained from a woman aged 18-30 years with alopecia areata. Some clones in this sample may be carry-over from other donors' samples. Each CDR3 is given with its conserved first and last residue. A D gene is named only where the DNA matches it firmly. Rows may omit the clone size; those that give it use once, few, many or a size class.

CDR3 DNA | CDR3 protein | J gene | clone size | D gene | V gene
TGTGCCAGCAGGCCAACACGGACCACCGGGGAGCTGTTTTTT | CASRPTRTTGELFF | TRBJ2-2 | . | . | TRBV12-3/TRBV12-4
TGTGCCAGCAGTTTGAGGGGGATAGGGAATTCACCCCTCCACTTT | CASSLRGIGNSPLHF | TRBJ1-6 | many | . | TRBV12-3/TRBV12-4
TGTGCCATCAGTGACCCCCATTCAGCCGGGACTAGCGGGAATGAGCAGTTCTTC | CAISDPHSAGTSGNEQFF | TRBJ2-1 | . | TRBD2 | TRBV10-3
TGTGCCAGCAGCTCCCCCCAGCGGGGGGGCGATGAGCAGTTCTTC | CASSSPQRGGDEQFF | TRBJ2-1 | many | TRBD2 | TRBV6-5
TGTGCCAGCAGTTATATCGCAGATACGCAGTATTTT | CASSYIADTQYF | TRBJ2-3 | few | . | TRBV6-2/TRBV6-3
TGTGCCAGCAGCCAAGACTCTGCATACAATGAGCAGTTCTTC | CASSQDSAYNEQFF | TRBJ2-1 | . | . | TRBV3-1
TGTGCCAGCAGTTGGGGGGTAGACACTGAAGCTTTCTTT | CASSWGVDTEAFF | TRBJ1-1 | many | . | TRBV6-5
TGTGCCAGCAGTTTGGGACTCAGGGGCTACTCCTACGAGCAGTACTTC | CASSLGLRGYSYEQYF | TRBJ2-7 | . | . | TRBV27
TGTGCCAGCAGTCGACAGACGAATGAAAAACTGTTTTTT | CASSRQTNEKLFF | TRBJ1-4 | few | . | TRBV28
TGCGCCAGCAGCTTGGGGCTAGAAGAGACCCAGTACTTC | CASSLGLEETQYF | TRBJ2-5 | many | . | TRBV5-1
TGCAGCGTTGCCCGGGTTATGGACGCTGAAGCTTTCTTT | CSVARVMDAEAFF | TRBJ1-1 | . | . | TRBV29-1
TGCAGTGCTAGCACAGGAATTAACGATCAGCCCCAGCATTTT | CSASTGINDQPQHF | TRBJ1-5 | many | . | TRBV20-1
TGTGCCAGCAGTTTTCAGGGGCCTCCAAATTCACCCCTCCACTTT | CASSFQGPPNSPLHF | TRBJ1-6 | . | . | TRBV28
TGTGCCAGCAGTCCCAGCGGGGGGTCGCACATTCAGTACTTC | CASSPSGGSHIQYF | TRBJ2-4 | many | TRBD2 | TRBV2
TGTGCCAGCAGCTTAAACGGTCAGGGGACAGATACGCAGTATTTT | CASSLNGQGTDTQYF | TRBJ2-3 | many | . | TRBV7-3
TGTGCCAGCAGCTCACCGGGACAGGCCAATCAGCCCCAGCATTTT | CASSSPGQANQPQHF | TRBJ1-5 | . | TRBD1 | TRBV7-8
TGCAGTGCTAGCCTGGGGTTTAGCAATCAGCCCCAGCATTTT | CSASLGFSNQPQHF | TRBJ1-5 | . | . | TRBV20-1
TGTGCCAGCAGCCTGGGGGGTAATGAAAAACTGTTTTTT | CASSLGGNEKLFF | TRBJ1-4 | many | . | TRBV12-3/TRBV12-4